Below, 22 T cell receptor beta chains from the same sample are listed, as sequenced in a study of beta chain features in type 1 diabetes. Study-wide points: In all four CD4+ subsets, TCRB CDR3 length was significantly, moderately reduced in type 1 diabetes.

Their antigens remain unidentified. The isolated RNA, all of it, was reverse transcribed, so expressed TCRB transcripts were what got sequenced. TCRdb keeps only in-frame clones here, not all; method: immunoSEQ multiplex PCR. Of some 110,000 clones listed, 15% to 20% are singletons. Sequenced sample: central memory CD4+ T cells from blood. All receptors derive from a man aged 30 to 45 with type 1 diabetes.

As to this clone: This probably arose from a read error, given a far larger clone one base away. The same CDR3 also results from other DNA sequences found in this sample. CDR3 amino acids: CASSLAGYQETQYF. The CDR3 coding sequence is TGCGCCAGCAGCTTGGCGGGGTACCAAGAGACCCAGTACTTC. V and J are TRBV5-1 and TRBJ2-5; TRBD2 is a possible D gene (5 bases). The CDR3 covers 14 residues. Germline CDR1 reads SGHRS; CDR2 reads YFSETQ. Trimming stripped 0 bases from V and 0 bases from J, with 6 bases between.

In its sample, this clone was seen a few times. The chain carries TRBV19 and TRBJ2-1; 8 nucleotides agree with TRBD2. Germline CDR1 LNHDA, CDR2 SQIVND (reference sequence). Trimming took 5 bases from V and 10 from J; bases not matched to a gene: 10. The CDR3 runs to 14 residues. CDR3 sequence reads: CASSSPGTRPEQFF. In nucleotides, the CDR3 is TGTGCCAGTAGTTCCCCGGGGACTAGGCCAGAGCAGTTCTTC.

CDR3 sequence (DNA): TGCGCCAGCAGCCAAGCTGGGCGTCTGTTTTTT. Translation: CASSQAGRLFF. This chain connects TRBV4-3 to TRBJ1-4; no reliable D call. Germline V gives CDR1 LGHNA, CDR2 YSLEER. This CDR3 contains 11 residues. V lost 1 base and J 14 bases, leaving 8 bases between the germline ends.

V is TRBV29-1 and J is TRBJ2-3; no firm D call. The CDR3 runs to 14 residues. Germline V lookup: CDR1 SQVTM, CDR2 ANQGSEA. V dropped 5 bases and J dropped 2 bases, with 14 bases sitting between them. This chain's CDR3 is CSVWAGVLTDTQYF. In nucleotides, the CDR3 is TGCAGCGTTTGGGCCGGCGTACTCACAGATACGCAGTATTTT.

J is TRBJ2-7 and V is TRBV29-1; 8 positions match TRBD2. With V trimmed by 5 bases and J by 2 bases, 2 bases remained unmatched. There are 12 residues in the CDR3. Germline V CDR1 and CDR2: SQVTM, ANQGSEA. The CDR3 nucleotides are TGCAGCGTTTCCGGGGGGGCCTACGAGCAGTACTTC. This sequence encodes CSVSGGAYEQYF.

This clone was detected a few times. V and J are TRBV7-9 and TRBJ2-7; 8 positions match TRBD1. The CDR3 spans 13 residues. V trimming: 3 bases; J trimming: 6 bases; junction bases outside the gene matches: 4. Per germline, CDR1 SEHNR and CDR2 FQNEAQ (reference sequence). The CDR3 loop reads CASSLTGDTEQYF. CDR3 bases: TGTGCCAGCAGCTTGACAGGGGATACCGAGCAGTACTTC. Full variable domain (rest looked up from reference TRBV7-9 and TRBJ2-7): DTGVSQNPRHKITKRGQNVTFRCDPISEHNRLYWYRQTLGQGPEFLTYFQNEAQLEKSRLLSDRFSAERPKGSFSTLEIQRTEQGDSAMYLCASSLTGDTEQYFGPGTRLTVT.

There are a few counts of this clone. The V gene is TRBV15, the J gene TRBJ2-5, with 7 nucleotides matching TRBD2. CDR1 LNHNV and CDR2 YYDKDF come from the germline V gene (reference sequence). The V segment lost 0 bases and the J segment 0 bases; nucleotides outside the gene matches: 1. The CDR3 has 15 residues. The chain's CDR3 is CATSRDRGDQETQYF. DNA of the CDR3: TGTGCCACCAGCAGAGATCGGGGGGACCAAGAGACCCAGTACTTC.

The chain has TRBV29-1 and TRBJ2-1, with 7 positions matching TRBD1. With V trimmed by 5 bases and J by 4 bases, 5 bases remained unmatched. The germline V gene has CDR1 SQVTM and CDR2 ANQGSEA. This CDR3 region has 13 residues. This CDR3 is CSVSGQLYNEQFF. CDR3 bases: TGCAGCGTTTCGGGACAGCTGTACAATGAGCAGTTCTTC.

This clone was seen a handful of times. This rearrangement joins TRBV7-2 to TRBJ1-6; D is undetermined. The V gene's germline CDR1 is SGHTA and CDR2 FQGNSA. V was shortened by 2 bases and J by 9 bases, with 17 bases between the two germline ends. This CDR3 comprises 16 residues. CDR3 bases: TGTGCCAGCAGCTTATCCGTAAATTCAGGCGGTTCACCCCTCCACTTT. Protein sequence: CASSLSVNSGGSPLHF.

A remark on this clone: Possible read error: a much larger clone is one base away. J is TRBJ2-7 and V is TRBV7-2; 7 positions match TRBD1. V trimming: 5 bases; J trimming: 2 bases; junction bases outside the gene matches: 9. CDR1 and CDR2 (germline): SGHTA, FQGNSA. The CDR3 contains 15 residues. CDR3 loop: CASSGRGSPAYEQYF. The DNA of the CDR3 is TGTGCCAGCAGCGGCAGGGGGTCCCCCGCCTACGAGCAGTACTTC.

This clone was seen more than once but under ten times. This rearrangement joins TRBV5-1 to TRBJ1-6, with unresolved D. CDR3 size: 14 residues. V lost 2 bases to trimming and J lost 8 bases, with 11 bases between them. Germline V lookup: CDR1 SGHRS, CDR2 YFSETQ. The CDR3 DNA follows: TGCGCCAGCAGCTTCTCCCCGTTCGATTCACCCCTCCACTTT. Amino acids: CASSFSPFDSPLHF.

The V gene is TRBV7-6, the J gene TRBJ2-1; tentatively, D is TRBD1 (6 bases). V lost 5 bases and J lost 7, with 21 bases in between. CDR1 is SGHVS, CDR2 FNYEAQ, per germline. The CDR3 runs 16 residues. The CDR3 coding sequence is TGTGCCAGCAGCCCTAGGGGGTTCTGGGGGAAGAATGAGCAGTTCTTC. This encodes CASSPRGFWGKNEQFF.

CDR3 nucleotides: TGTGCCAGCAGCTTACAGGGAGGGGATTCACCCCTCCACTTT. This codes for CASSLQGGDSPLHF. V usage is TRBV7-3 and J usage is TRBJ1-6; a possible D gene is TRBD1 (5 bases). V was trimmed by 2 bases and J by 8 bases, leaving 10 bases between them. Germline CDR1 and CDR2: SGHTA and FQGTGA. The CDR3 is 14 residues long.

This clone was counted between two and nine times. V is TRBV5-1 and J is TRBJ1-4, with 9 bases lining up with TRBD1. Germline V gene data show CDR1 as SGHRS and CDR2 as YFSETQ. This CDR3 spans 14 amino acids. Trimming at V came to 4 bases and at J to 7 bases, leaving 5 bases not matched to a gene. The CDR3 nucleotides are TGCGCCAGCAGCCAGGACAGGGGAGGTGAAAAACTGTTTTTT. This encodes CASSQDRGGEKLFF.

CDR3: CASSRSGIAGNTIYF. The CDR3 region has the DNA TGTGCCAGCAGCCGAAGCGGGATAGCTGGAAACACCATATATTTT. The genes are TRBV5-5 and TRBJ1-3; D not certain. There are 15 residues in the CDR3. Trimming shortened V by 4 bases and J by 2 bases, and 13 bases separated the two germline ends. Germline V lookup: CDR1 SGHKS, CDR2 YYEKEE (reference sequence). Filled out from reference TRBV5-5 and TRBJ1-3, the complete variable domain reads DAGVTQSPTHLIKTRGQQVTLRCSPISGHKSVSWYQQVLGQGPQFIFQYYEKEERGRGNFPDRFSARQFPNYSSELNVNALLLGDSALYLCASSRSGIAGNTIYFGEGSWLTVV.

This clone was seen at least ten times. This chain connects TRBV2 to TRBJ1-2; D is undetermined. V lost 6 bases to trimming and J lost 8 bases, with 13 bases between them. Germline loops: CDR1 SNHLY, CDR2 FYNNEI. CDR3 size: 12 residues. CDR3 loop: CASSASQRGYTF. CDR3 DNA sequence: TGTGCCAGCAGCGCCTCACAGCGAGGCTACACCTTC.

This clone was seen a handful of times. The rearrangement joins TRBV5-1 to TRBJ1-1; TRBD1 matches at 11 bases. The CDR3 runs 13 residues. Germline assignment: CDR1 SGHRS and CDR2 YFSETQ. V was clipped by 2 bases and J by 11 bases; unmatched bases: 5. CDR3 sequence reads: CASSLGTGGEAFF. In DNA form, the CDR3 reads TGCGCCAGCAGCTTAGGGACAGGGGGTGAGGCTTTCTTT.

Comment on this clone: One base separates it from a far larger clone, so it is likely a read error. The chain is built from TRBV7-2 and TRBJ2-1; TRBD1 or TRBD2 may be the D gene (5 bases each). This CDR3 has 16 amino acids. With 7 bases removed from V and 2 bases from J, the gap between germline ends came to 18 bases. The V gene's germline CDR1 is SGHTA and CDR2 FQGNSA. CDR3 nucleotide sequence: TGTGCCAGCAACCCTATTAGTGGGACGGCCTACAATGAGCAGTTCTTC. The encoded protein is CASNPISGTAYNEQFF.

A few counts support this clone. The V gene is TRBV4-3, the J gene TRBJ1-3, with 8 bases matching TRBD1. This CDR3 is 15 amino acids long. V lost 1 base, J lost 2 bases, and 1 base stayed unmatched. From germline, CDR1 is LGHNA and CDR2 YSLEER. DNA of the CDR3: TGCGCCAGCAGCCAAGGGACAGGGACTGGAAACACCATATATTTT. Residues: CASSQGTGTGNTIYF.

This clone was seen a few times. The V and J genes are TRBV30 and TRBJ2-2, with no clear D. Germline V gene sequence: CDR1 GTSNPN, CDR2 SVGIG (reference sequence). This CDR3 spans 12 amino acids. V was cut by 0 bases and J by 13 bases, with 12 bases left in between. CDR3 in amino acids: CAWSVGSPRLFF. The CDR3 DNA sequence: TGTGCCTGGAGTGTAGGTAGTCCCCGGCTGTTTTTT.

The chain recombines TRBV5-1 with TRBJ2-3; a weak D match, TRBD1 (6 bases). Per germline, CDR1 SGHRS and CDR2 YFSETQ. Trimming took 0 bases from V and 2 from J, leaving 10 bases between them. The CDR3 sequence is 15 residues long. CDR3 nucleotides: TGCGCCAGCAGCTTGGGACAGGAGTACACAGATACGCAGTATTTT. It translates to CASSLGQEYTDTQYF.

The V call is TRBV14, the J call TRBJ2-7; a weak D match, TRBD1 (6 bases). Germline V gene sequence: CDR1 SGHDN, CDR2 FVKESK. V lost 2 bases to trimming and J lost 6 bases, with 11 bases between them. The CDR3 extends over 13 amino acids. DNA of the CDR3: TGTGCCAGCAGCCAACAACAGGGTAGCGAGCAGTACTTC. As protein: CASSQQQGSEQYF.